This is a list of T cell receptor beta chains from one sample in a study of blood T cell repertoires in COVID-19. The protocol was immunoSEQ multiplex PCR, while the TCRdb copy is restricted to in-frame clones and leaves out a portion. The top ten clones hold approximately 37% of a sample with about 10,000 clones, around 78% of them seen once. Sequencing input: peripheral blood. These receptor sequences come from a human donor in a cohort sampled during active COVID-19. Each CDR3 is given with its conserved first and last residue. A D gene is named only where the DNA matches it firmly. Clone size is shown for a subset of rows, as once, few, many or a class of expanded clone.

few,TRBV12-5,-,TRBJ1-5,TGTGCTAGTGGTAGCTCAGGGTATCAGCCCCAGCATTTT,CASGSSGYQPQHF
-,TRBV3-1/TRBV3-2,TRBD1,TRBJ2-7,TGTGCCAGCAGCCAAGAGACAGGGCCCCTGGGGGAGCAGTACTTC,CASSQETGPLGEQYF
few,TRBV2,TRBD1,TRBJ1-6,TGTGCCAGCAGTGCAGACGGACAGGGTTGGAATTCACCCCTCCACTTT,CASSADGQGWNSPLHF
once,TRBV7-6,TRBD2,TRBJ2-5,TGTGCCAGCAGCTTAGTAGGGACTAGTGTAGAGACCCAGTACTTC,CASSLVGTSVETQYF
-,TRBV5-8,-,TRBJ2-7,TGTGCCTCAACTCGGGGGAGCTCCTACGAGCAGTACTTC,CASTRGSSYEQYF
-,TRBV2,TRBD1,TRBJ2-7,TGTGCCAGCAGAGCCGGGACAGGGGGCGACGAGCAGTACTTC,CASRAGTGGDEQYF
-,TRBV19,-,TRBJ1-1,TGTGCCAGTAGTAGCCCTACAGGAGTTCTCAGTGAAGCTTTCTTT,CASSSPTGVLSEAFF
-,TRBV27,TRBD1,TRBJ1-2,TGTGCCAGCAGCCTAAGGGGACAGAACTATGGCTACACCTTC,CASSLRGQNYGYTF
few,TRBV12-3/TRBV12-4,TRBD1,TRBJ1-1,TGTGCCAGCAGTGACAGGGGGCTTTTCGAAGCTTTCTTT,CASSDRGLFEAFF
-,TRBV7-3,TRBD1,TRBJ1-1,TGTGCCAGCAGCCCAGGGACAGGGGCTGAAGCTTTCTTT,CASSPGTGAEAFF
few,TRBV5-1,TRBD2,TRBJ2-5,TGCGCCAGCACCCATGGGGGGGTGGAGACCCAGTACTTC,CASTHGGVETQYF
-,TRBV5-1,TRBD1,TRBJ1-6,TGCGCCAGCAGAAAGACACGGGACAGCAACAGAGCACCCCTCCACTTT,CASRKTRDSNRAPLHF
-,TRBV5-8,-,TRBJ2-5,TGTGCCAGCAGCTTTCCGGGGACCCAGTACTTC,CASSFPGTQYF
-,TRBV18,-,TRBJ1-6,TGTGCCAGCTCACTGACGGACAGAAATAATTCACCCCTCCACTTT,CASSLTDRNNSPLHF
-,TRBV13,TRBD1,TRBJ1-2,TGTGCCAGCAGCTTGGGACAGGGGGCGAGGGATGGCTACACCTTC,CASSLGQGARDGYTF
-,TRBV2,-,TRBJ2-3,TGTGCCAGCAGTGACAACACAGATACGCAGTATTTT,CASSDNTDTQYF
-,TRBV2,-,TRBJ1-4,TGTGCCAGCAGTCCTCAGGGAATTAATGAAAAACTGTTTTTT,CASSPQGINEKLFF
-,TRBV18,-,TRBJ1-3,TGTGCCAGCTCACTTGACAGCGCTGACTCTGGAAACACCATATATTTT,CASSLDSADSGNTIYF
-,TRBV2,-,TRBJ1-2,TGTGCCAGCAGTGAGGACACATCTCTCTATGGCTACACCTTC,CASSEDTSLYGYTF
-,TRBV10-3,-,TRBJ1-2,TGTGCGACATCACGGTCGGGGAAAATCATTACTAACTATGGCTACACCTTC,CATSRSGKIITNYGYTF